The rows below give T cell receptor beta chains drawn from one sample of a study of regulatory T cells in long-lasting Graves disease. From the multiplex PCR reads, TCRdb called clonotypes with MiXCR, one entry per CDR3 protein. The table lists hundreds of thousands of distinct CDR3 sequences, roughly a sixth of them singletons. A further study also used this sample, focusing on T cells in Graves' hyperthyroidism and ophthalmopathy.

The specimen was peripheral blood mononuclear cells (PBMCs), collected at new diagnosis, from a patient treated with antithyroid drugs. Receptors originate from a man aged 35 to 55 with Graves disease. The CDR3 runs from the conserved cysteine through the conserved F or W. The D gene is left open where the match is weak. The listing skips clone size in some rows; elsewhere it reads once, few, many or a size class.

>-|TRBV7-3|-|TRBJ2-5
CASSLMSAGQETQYF
TGTGCCAGCAGCTTAATGTCGGCGGGCCAAGAGACCCAGTACTTC
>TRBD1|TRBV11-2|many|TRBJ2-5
CASSLTQGVQETQYF
TGTGCCAGCAGCTTAACACAGGGGGTTCAAGAGACCCAGTACTTC
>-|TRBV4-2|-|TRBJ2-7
CASSRPDRTYEQYF
TGTGCCAGCAGCCGACCCGACAGAACCTACGAGCAGTACTTC
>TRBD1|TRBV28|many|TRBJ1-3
CASSQTGQGASGNTIYF
TGTGCCAGCAGTCAGACGGGACAGGGTGCCTCTGGAAACACCATATATTTT
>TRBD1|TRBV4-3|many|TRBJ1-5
CASSHEWGQLQPQHF
TGCGCCAGCAGCCATGAATGGGGACAGCTTCAGCCCCAGCATTTT
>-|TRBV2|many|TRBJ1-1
CAITGLNTEAFF
TGTGCCATCACAGGGTTGAACACTGAAGCTTTCTTT
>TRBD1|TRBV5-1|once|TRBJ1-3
CASSFVGQGVGNTIYF
TGTGCCAGCAGCTTCGTAGGACAGGGAGTTGGAAACACCATATATTTT
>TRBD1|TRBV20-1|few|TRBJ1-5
CSARGTGGNQPQHF
TGCAGTGCTAGAGGGACAGGGGGCAATCAGCCCCAGCATTTT
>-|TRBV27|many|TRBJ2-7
CATSHLGTVSYEQYF
TGTGCCACCTCACACCTGGGGACGGTCTCCTACGAGCAGTACTTC
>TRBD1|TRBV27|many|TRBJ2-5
CASSLDRGETQYF
TGTGCCAGCAGTTTAGACAGGGGGGAGACCCAGTACTTC
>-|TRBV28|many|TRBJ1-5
CASSLYLGLRNQPQHF
TGTGCCAGCAGTTTATATCTGGGGCTGAGGAATCAGCCCCAGCATTTT
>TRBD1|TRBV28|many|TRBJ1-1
CASKGTGPLEAFF
TGTGCCAGCAAGGGGACAGGACCGCTTGAAGCTTTCTTT
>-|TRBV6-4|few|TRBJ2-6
CASSDSYSSGANVLTF
TGTGCCAGCAGTGACTCATATAGCTCTGGGGCCAACGTCCTGACTTTC
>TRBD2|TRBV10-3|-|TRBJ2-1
CATRVAGEYNEQFF
TGTGCCACCAGGGTAGCGGGGGAATACAATGAGCAGTTCTTC
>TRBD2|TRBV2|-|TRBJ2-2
CARRRGDNTGELFF
TGTGCCCGAAGGCGGGGGGACAACACCGGGGAGCTGTTTTTT
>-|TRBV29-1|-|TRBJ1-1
CSVRSGERAFF
TGCAGCGTTCGTTCAGGGGAGCGAGCTTTCTTT
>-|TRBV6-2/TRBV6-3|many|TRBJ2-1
CASSYSPGWEQFF
TGTGCCAGCAGTTACTCCCCGGGTTGGGAGCAGTTCTTC
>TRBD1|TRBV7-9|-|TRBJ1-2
CASSLARQGAKSGLRYYGYTF
TGTGCCAGCAGCTTAGCGCGGCAGGGGGCAAAGAGCGGACTAAGGTACTATGGCTACACCTTC
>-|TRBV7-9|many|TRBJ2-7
CASSSAWREYEQYF
TGTGCCAGCAGCTCCGCATGGAGGGAGTACGAGCAGTACTTC
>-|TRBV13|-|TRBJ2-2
CASSLGWGENTGELFF
TGTGCCAGCAGCTTAGGCTGGGGCGAGAACACCGGGGAGCTGTTTTTT
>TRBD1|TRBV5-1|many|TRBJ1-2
CASSWDRVDYGYTF
TGCGCCAGCAGCTGGGACAGGGTCGACTATGGCTACACCTTC
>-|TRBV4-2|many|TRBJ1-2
CASSQALSWGLGYGYTF
TGTGCCAGCAGCCAAGCTCTCAGTTGGGGCTTGGGCTATGGCTACACCTTC
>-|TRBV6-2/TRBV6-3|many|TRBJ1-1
CASSYSEEGGTEAFF
TGTGCCAGCAGTTACTCGGAGGAAGGGGGCACTGAAGCTTTCTTT
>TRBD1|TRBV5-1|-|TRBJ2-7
CASSLGFGDRVSYEQYF
TGCGCCAGCAGCTTGGGATTTGGGGACAGGGTTTCCTACGAGCAGTACTTC
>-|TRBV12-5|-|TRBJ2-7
CASGLVGGQGRQYF
TGTGCTAGTGGTTTGGTAGGGGGGCAGGGGCGGCAGTACTTC
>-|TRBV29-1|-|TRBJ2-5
CSVEVGHQETQYF
TGCAGCGTTGAAGTCGGACACCAAGAGACCCAGTACTTC
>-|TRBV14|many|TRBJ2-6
CASSRGRGSGANVLTF
TGTGCCAGCAGCCGAGGACGGGGCTCTGGGGCCAACGTCCTGACTTTC
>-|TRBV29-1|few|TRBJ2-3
CSVLEWAGDTQYF
TGCAGCGTTCTGGAGTGGGCTGGGGATACGCAGTATTTT
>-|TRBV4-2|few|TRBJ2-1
CASSREFSYNEQFF
TGTGCCAGCAGCCGGGAATTCTCCTACAATGAGCAGTTCTTC
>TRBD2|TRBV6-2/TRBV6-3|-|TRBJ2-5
CASSELPSGRETQYF
TGTGCCAGCAGTGAGCTACCTAGCGGGAGGGAGACCCAGTACTTC
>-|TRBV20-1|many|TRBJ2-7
CSARKPAEAYEQYF
TGCAGTGCTCGAAAACCAGCGGAAGCCTACGAGCAGTACTTC
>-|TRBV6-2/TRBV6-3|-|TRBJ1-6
CASSELASALPLHF
TGTGCCAGCAGTGAACTGGCCTCTGCTTTACCCCTCCACTTT
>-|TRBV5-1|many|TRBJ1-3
CASSKDRNSGNTIYF
TGCGCCAGCAGCAAGGACAGAAACTCTGGAAACACCATATATTTT
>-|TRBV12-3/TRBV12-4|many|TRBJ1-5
CASTLRGDSNQPQHF
TGTGCCAGCACCCTGAGGGGGGATAGCAATCAGCCCCAGCATTTT
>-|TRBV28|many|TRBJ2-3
CASSNREDTQYF
TGTGCCAGCAGTAACAGGGAGGATACGCAGTATTTT
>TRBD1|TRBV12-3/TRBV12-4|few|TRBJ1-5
CASSFWDRHSNQPQHF
TGTGCCAGCAGTTTTTGGGACAGACATAGCAATCAGCCCCAGCATTTT
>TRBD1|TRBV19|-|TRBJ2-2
CASSPGQGYDTGELFF
TGTGCCAGTAGTCCCGGACAGGGGTATGACACCGGGGAGCTGTTTTTT
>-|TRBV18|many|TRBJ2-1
CASSPPTGPEQFF
TGTGCCAGCTCACCACCAACAGGGCCTGAGCAGTTCTTC
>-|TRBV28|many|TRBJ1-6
CASGRARQAPLHF
TGTGCCAGCGGCAGGGCCCGACAGGCACCCCTCCACTTT
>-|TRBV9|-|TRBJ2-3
CASSVENQDTQYF
TGTGCCAGCAGCGTAGAGAACCAGGATACGCAGTATTTT
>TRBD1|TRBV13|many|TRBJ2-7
CASSLQGASEQYF
TGTGCCAGCAGCCTACAGGGGGCAAGCGAGCAGTACTTC
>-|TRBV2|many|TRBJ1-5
CASSGAGYNQPQHF
TGTGCCAGCAGTGGGGCAGGATACAATCAGCCCCAGCATTTT
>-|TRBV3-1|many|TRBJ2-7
CASSQVASHEQYF
TGTGCCAGCAGCCAAGTTGCGTCCCACGAGCAGTACTTC
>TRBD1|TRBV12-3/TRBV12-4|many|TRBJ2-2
CASRGQGDTGELFF
TGTGCCAGCAGGGGACAGGGGGACACCGGGGAGCTGTTTTTT
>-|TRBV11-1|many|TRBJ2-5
CASSFQVGETQYF
TGTGCCAGCAGCTTTCAAGTGGGGGAGACCCAGTACTTC
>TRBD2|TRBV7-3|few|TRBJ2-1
CASGAGRDNEQFF
TGTGCCAGCGGAGCGGGAAGAGACAATGAGCAGTTCTTC
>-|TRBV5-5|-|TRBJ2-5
CASSLVRPIQTQYF
TGTGCCAGCAGCTTGGTCCGGCCCATACAGACCCAGTACTTC
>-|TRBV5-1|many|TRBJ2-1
CASTTQDTRMNEQFF
TGCGCCAGCACAACCCAGGACACTCGGATGAATGAGCAGTTCTTC
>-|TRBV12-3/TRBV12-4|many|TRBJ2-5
CASRLSTGKGTQYF
TGTGCCAGCAGGCTCTCTACAGGGAAAGGGACCCAGTACTTC
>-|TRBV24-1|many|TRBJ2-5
CATSDRTEQWGTQYF
TGTGCCACCAGTGACCGGACGGAGCAATGGGGGACCCAGTACTTC
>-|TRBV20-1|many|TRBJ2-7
CSARDRPHEQYF
TGCAGTGCTAGAGATAGACCCCACGAGCAGTACTTC
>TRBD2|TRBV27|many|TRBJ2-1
CASQLAGGRNEQFF
TGTGCCAGCCAACTAGCGGGGGGCCGAAATGAGCAGTTCTTC